These T cell receptor beta chains were read from a single sample in a study of T cell clones after liver transplantation. The protocol was immunoSEQ multiplex PCR, while the TCRdb copy is restricted to in-frame clones and leaves out a portion. The table includes tens of thousands of clones, about nine tenths detected once. Sequencing used CD4+ T cells from blood, obtained before liver transplant. Source of these receptors: a human donor who received a liver transplant. Both conserved end residues are part of each CDR3. Fields, in order: J gene, D gene, clone size, V gene, CDR3 DNA, CDR3 protein. D genes are given only for firm matches. Clone size is not always given. Where it is, it says once, few, many or a class for expanded clones.

TRBJ1-2 | NA | few | TRBV28 | TGTGCCAGCAGGGTCCCGGGGGGAGCCTATGGCTACACCTTC | CASRVPGGAYGYTF
TRBJ1-4 | NA | few | TRBV10-2 | TGCGCCAGCTCCTCGCCAGGGAGCGATGAAAAACTGTTTTTT | CASSSPGSDEKLFF
TRBJ2-3 | NA | NA | TRBV5-1 | TGCGCCAGCAGCTGGGGCTCTGCAGATACGCAGTATTTT | CASSWGSADTQYF
TRBJ2-3 | NA | NA | TRBV19 | TGTGCCAGTACGGAGTCAGACACAGATACGCAGTATTTT | CASTESDTDTQYF
TRBJ1-4 | NA | NA | TRBV9 | TGTGCCAGCAGCGTATCGGGGTCGGCTAATGAAAAACTGTTTTTT | CASSVSGSANEKLFF
TRBJ2-7 | TRBD2 | NA | TRBV19 | TGTGCCAGTAGTAGGGGGACTAGTAGCTCCTACGAGCAGTACTTC | CASSRGTSSSYEQYF
TRBJ1-5 | NA | NA | TRBV6-5 | TGTGCCAGCAGTAGGTCCGGTAATCAGCCCCAGCATTTT | CASSRSGNQPQHF
TRBJ2-3 | TRBD2 | NA | TRBV7-2 | TGTGCCAGCAGCGCCGGACTAGCGGGAGGCACAGATACGCAGTATTTT | CASSAGLAGGTDTQYF
TRBJ1-5 | NA | once | TRBV5-1 | TGCGCCAGCAGTCCCGGGGGCAATCAGCCCCAGCATTTT | CASSPGGNQPQHF
TRBJ2-7 | NA | NA | TRBV5-1 | TGCGCCAGCAGCTTGGAAGGGGGAGGAACCTACGAGCAGTACTTC | CASSLEGGGTYEQYF
TRBJ1-4 | NA | NA | TRBV5-3 | TGTGCCAGAAGCTTGAGCGAAGCAACTAATGAAAAACTGTTTTTT | CARSLSEATNEKLFF
TRBJ1-5 | NA | NA | TRBV28 | TGTGCCAGCAGTCCGACGGGGAATCAGCCCCAGCATTTT | CASSPTGNQPQHF
TRBJ2-2 | TRBD1 | NA | TRBV13 | TGTGCCAGCAGCGGTACAGGGGGGCTCCACACCGGGGAGCTGTTTTTT | CASSGTGGLHTGELFF